This TCR beta chain appears in the sequencing data of a study of cytomegalovirus exposure and HLA in healthy donors. The trim removed 6 bases at V and 5 bases at J, leaving 9 bases unmatched. This CDR3 has 14 residues. Germline assignment: CDR1 MNHNY and CDR2 SVGAGI (reference sequence). The primer mix had 60 Vbeta and 13 Jbeta primers. Using immunoSEQ multiplex PCR, the repertoire was profiled, and TCRdb retains in-frame clones only, with some absent. The sample contains roughly 280,000 clones, more than 55% of which appear only once. This sequence originates from a female donor in good health and CMV-seronegative. This sequence joins TRBV6-6 and TRBJ2-5; 7 positions match TRBD1. The sequencing input was PBMCs. The CDR3 loop is CASRRGTALETQYF. In DNA form, the CDR3 reads TGTGCCAGCAGGAGGGGGACAGCTCTGGAGACCCAGTACTTC.